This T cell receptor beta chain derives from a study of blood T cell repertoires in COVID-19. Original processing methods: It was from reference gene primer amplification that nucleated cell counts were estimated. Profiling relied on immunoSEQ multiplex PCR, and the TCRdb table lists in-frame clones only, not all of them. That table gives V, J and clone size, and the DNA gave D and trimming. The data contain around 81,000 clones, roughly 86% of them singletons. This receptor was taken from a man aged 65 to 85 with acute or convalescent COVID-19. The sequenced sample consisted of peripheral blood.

CDR3 residues: CASSHRRAGQETQYF. The CDR3 region has the DNA TGTGCCAGTAGTCACCGTCGGGCGGGGCAAGAGACCCAGTACTTC. The genes are TRBV19 and TRBJ2-5, with TRBD2 as a possible D gene (6 bases). Trimming took 5 bases from V and 2 from J, leaving 15 bases between them. CDR1 and CDR2 from the germline V gene are LNHDA and SQIVND (reference sequence). This CDR3 contains 15 residues.